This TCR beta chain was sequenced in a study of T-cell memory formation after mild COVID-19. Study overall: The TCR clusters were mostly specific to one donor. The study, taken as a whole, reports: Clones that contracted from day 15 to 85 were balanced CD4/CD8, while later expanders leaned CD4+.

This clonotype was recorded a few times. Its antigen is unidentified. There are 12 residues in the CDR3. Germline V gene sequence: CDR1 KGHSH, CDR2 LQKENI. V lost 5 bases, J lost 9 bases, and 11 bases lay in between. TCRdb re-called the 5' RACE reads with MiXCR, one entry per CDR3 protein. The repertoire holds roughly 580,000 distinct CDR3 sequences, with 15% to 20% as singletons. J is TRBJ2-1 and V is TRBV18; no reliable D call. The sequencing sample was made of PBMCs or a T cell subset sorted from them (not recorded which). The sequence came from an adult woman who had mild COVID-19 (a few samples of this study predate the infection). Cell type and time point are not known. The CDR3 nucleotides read TGTGCCAGCTCATCACTTAGCTTTGAGCAGTTCTTC. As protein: CASSSLSFEQFF.